What follows describes a single T cell receptor (beta chain). Its antigen is currently unknown. At one boundary the junction diverges from the germline segment, which might be a read error. Researchers reported that TCR beta cDNA libraries carried unique molecular identifiers. Each CDR3 protein gets one entry after TCRdb re-called the PCR reads with MiXCR. In the table there are around 710,000 distinct CDR3 sequences, under 60% of which are singletons. This record belongs to a study of post-analysis software for immune sequencing data. Whole-study results and caveats: Comparison of patients with controls showed a handful of TRBV segments more frequent in patients, TRBV5-6, TRBV5-1 and TRBV20-1 among them.

The CDR3 has 14 amino acids. CDR1 KGHSH and CDR2 LQKENI come from the germline V gene. The sequenced sample consisted of blood. The sequence was collected from a girl aged 10-17 years with multiple sclerosis. V usage is TRBV18 and J usage is TRBJ2-1; TRBD1 matches 7 bases. The CDR3 region is CASSPQGTDNEQFF. CDR3 nucleotide sequence: TGTGCCAGCTCCCCACAAGGGACAGACAATGAGCAGTTCTTC.